This T cell receptor beta chain was profiled in a study of beta chain features in type 1 diabetes. Study-wide context: Patients did not differ from healthy donors in age, gender or cell yield. General study findings and limits: Type 1 diabetes patients showed a moderate but significant shortening of TCRB CDR3s in all four CD4+ subsets. Sampled from patients, naive, central memory and Treg TCRB repertoires appeared more similar than those sampled from healthy donors. A pattern of fewer insertions and more deletions at VDJ junctions was seen in type 1 diabetes patients. Researchers cautioned that cDNA sequencing could over-represent cells with high TCR expression.

The ends lost 3 bases at V and 2 bases at J; junction bases unmatched: 8. Germline loops: CDR1 SGHDT, CDR2 YYEEEE. This CDR3 has 16 amino acids. Since all of the isolated RNA was reverse transcribed, expressed TCRB transcripts were what got sequenced. The table came from immunoSEQ multiplex PCR; TCRdb's copy has only in-frame clones and leaves some out. The sample lists about 240,000 clones; 14% were seen once. A few counts support this clone. Its antigen is still unknown. What was sequenced was naive CD4+ T cells from blood. The rearrangement joins TRBV5-6 to TRBJ1-5, with 7 bases matching TRBD1. This clonotype originated in a man aged 30 to 39 with type 1 diabetes. CDR3 region: CASSSLKTGRNQPQHF. CDR3 coding DNA: TGTGCCAGCAGCTCCCTGAAGACAGGGCGCAATCAGCCCCAGCATTTT. The variable domain in full, with the rest retrieved from reference TRBV5-6 and TRBJ1-5, is DAGVTQSPTHLIKTRGQQVTLRCSPKSGHDTVSWYQQALGQGPQFIFQYYEEEERQRGNFPDRFSGHQFPNYSSELNVNALLLGDSALYLCASSSLKTGRNQPQHFGDGTRLSIL.